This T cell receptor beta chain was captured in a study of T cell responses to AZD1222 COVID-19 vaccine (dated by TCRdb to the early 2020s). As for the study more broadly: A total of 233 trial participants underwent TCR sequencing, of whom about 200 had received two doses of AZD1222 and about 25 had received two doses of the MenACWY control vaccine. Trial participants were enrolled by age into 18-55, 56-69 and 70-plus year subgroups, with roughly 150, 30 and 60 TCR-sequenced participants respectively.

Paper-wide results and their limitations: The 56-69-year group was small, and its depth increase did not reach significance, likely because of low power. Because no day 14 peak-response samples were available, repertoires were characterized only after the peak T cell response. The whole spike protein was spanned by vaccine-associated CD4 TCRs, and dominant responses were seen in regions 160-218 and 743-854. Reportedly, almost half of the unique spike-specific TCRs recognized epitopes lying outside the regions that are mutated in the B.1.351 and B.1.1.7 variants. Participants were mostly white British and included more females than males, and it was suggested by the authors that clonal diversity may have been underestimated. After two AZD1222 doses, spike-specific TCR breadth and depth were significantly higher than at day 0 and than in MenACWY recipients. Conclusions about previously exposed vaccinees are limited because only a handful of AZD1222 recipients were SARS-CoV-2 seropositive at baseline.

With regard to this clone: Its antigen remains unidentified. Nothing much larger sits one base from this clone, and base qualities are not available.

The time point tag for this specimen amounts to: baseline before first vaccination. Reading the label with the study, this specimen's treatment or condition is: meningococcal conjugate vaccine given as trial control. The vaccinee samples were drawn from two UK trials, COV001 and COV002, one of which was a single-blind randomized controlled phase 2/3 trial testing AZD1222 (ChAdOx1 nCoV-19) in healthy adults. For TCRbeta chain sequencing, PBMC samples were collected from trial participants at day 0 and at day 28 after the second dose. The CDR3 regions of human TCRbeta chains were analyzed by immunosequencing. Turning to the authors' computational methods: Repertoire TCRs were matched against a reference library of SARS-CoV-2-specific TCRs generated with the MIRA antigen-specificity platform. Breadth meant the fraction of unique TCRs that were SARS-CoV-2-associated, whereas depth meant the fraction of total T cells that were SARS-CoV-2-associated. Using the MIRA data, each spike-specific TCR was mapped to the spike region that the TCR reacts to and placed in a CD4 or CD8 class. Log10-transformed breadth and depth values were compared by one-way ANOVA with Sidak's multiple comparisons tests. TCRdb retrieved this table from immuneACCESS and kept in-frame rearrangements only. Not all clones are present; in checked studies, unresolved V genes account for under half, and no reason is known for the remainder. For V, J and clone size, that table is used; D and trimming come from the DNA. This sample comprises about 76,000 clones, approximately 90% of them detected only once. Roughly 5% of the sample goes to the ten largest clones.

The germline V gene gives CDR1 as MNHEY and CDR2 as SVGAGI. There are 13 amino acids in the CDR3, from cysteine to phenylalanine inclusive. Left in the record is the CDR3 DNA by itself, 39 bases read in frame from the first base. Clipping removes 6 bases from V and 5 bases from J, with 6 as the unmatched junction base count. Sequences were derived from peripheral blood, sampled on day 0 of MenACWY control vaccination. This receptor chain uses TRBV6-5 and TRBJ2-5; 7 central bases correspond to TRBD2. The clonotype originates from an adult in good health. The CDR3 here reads CASSLRGGETQYF. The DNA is TGTGCCAGCAGCCTACGGGGAGGGGAGACCCAGTACTTC.